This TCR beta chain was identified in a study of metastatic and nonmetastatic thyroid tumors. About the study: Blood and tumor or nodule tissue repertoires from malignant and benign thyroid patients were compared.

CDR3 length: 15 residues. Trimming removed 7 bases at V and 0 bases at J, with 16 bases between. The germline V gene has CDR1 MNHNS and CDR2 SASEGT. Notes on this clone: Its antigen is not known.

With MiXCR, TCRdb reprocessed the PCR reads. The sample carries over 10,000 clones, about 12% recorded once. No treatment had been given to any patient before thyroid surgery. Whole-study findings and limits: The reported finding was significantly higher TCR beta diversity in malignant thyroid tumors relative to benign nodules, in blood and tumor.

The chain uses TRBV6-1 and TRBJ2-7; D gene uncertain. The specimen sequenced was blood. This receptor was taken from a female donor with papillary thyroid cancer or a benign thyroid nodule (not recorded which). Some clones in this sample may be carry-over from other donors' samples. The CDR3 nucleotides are TGTGCCAGCATTCCCCGGACGAGGATCTCCTACGAGCAGTACTTC. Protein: CASIPRTRISYEQYF.